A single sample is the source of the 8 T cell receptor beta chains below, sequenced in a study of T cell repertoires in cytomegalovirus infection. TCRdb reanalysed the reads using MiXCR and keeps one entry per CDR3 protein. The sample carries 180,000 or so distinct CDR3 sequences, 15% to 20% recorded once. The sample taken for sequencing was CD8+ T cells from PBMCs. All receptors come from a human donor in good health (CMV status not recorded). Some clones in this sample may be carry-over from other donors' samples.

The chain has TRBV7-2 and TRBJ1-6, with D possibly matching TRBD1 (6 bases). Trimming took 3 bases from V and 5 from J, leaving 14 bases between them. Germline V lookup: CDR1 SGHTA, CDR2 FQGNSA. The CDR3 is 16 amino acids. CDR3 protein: CASSFLGGAHNSPLHF. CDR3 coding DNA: TGTGCCAGCAGCTTTCTAGGGGGAGCACATAATTCACCCCTCCACTTT.

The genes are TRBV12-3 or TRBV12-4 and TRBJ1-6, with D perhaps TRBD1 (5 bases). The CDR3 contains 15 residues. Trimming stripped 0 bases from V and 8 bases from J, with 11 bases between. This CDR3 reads CASSLAQGADSPLHF. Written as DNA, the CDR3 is TGTGCCAGCAGTTTAGCGCAAGGGGCGGATTCACCCCTCCACTTT.

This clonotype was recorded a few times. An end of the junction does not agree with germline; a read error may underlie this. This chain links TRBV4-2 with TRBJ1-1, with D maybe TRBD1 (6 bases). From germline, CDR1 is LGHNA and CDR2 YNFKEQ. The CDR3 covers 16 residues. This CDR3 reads CASSQVDRNRNAEAFF. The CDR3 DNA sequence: TGTGCCAGCAGCCAAGTTGACAGGAACAGGAACGCTGAAGCTTTCTTT.

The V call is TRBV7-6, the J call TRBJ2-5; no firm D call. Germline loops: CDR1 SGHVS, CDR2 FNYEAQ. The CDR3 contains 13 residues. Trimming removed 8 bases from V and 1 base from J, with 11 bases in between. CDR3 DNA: TGTGCCAGCGGCTCGCGGCCCCAAGAGACCCAGTACTTC. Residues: CASGSRPQETQYF.

The CDR3 loop reads CSASHRGDYGYTF. CDR3 DNA: TGCAGTGCTAGTCACAGGGGAGACTATGGCTACACCTTC. The V call is TRBV20-1, the J call TRBJ1-2, with 7 bases lining up with TRBD1. This CDR3 has 13 amino acids. The V segment lost 3 bases and the J segment 3 bases; nucleotides outside the gene matches: 4. Per germline, CDR1 DFQATT and CDR2 SNEGSKA (reference sequence).

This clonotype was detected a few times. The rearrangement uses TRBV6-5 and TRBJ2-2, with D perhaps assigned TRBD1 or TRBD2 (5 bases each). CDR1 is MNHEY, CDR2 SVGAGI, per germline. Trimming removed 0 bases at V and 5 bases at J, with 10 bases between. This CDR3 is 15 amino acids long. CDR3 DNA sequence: TGTGCCAGCAGTTACTCCGGGACGGCGACCGGGGAGCTGTTTTTT. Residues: CASSYSGTATGELFF.

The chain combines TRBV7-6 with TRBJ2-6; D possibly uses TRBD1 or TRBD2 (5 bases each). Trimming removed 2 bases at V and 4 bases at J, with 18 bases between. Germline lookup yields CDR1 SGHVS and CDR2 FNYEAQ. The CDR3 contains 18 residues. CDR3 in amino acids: CASSLTGRAGTGANVLTF. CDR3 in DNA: TGTGCCAGCAGCTTAACGGGGCGGGCCGGGACCGGGGCCAACGTCCTGACTTTC.

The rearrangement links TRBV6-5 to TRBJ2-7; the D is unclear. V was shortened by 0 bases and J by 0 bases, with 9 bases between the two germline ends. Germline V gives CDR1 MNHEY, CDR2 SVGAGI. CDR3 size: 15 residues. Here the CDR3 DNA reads TGTGCCAGCAGTTACTCTGTGGGGAACTCCTACGAGCAGTACTTC. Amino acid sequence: CASSYSVGNSYEQYF.